This T cell receptor (beta chain) emerged from a study of blood T cell repertoires in COVID-19. Living in 20 to 30 US areas, the participants were between 18 and 89 years of age. Clinical history reported by participants formed the basis on which cohorts were assigned. No more than 2 weeks before study entry, exposed participants had met a case of COVID-19. Original processing methods: Scientists estimated how many nucleated cells there were by amplifying reference gene primers. The protocol was immunoSEQ multiplex PCR, while the TCRdb copy is restricted to in-frame clones and leaves out a portion. The V and J calls and clone size come from that table; D and trimming were worked out from the DNA. Of approximately 220,000 clones in the sample, approximately 83% were seen once. This CDR3 contains 11 residues. The germline V gene encodes CDR1 MDHEN and CDR2 SYDVKM. V shed 6 bases and J shed 10 bases, with 12 bases lying between them.

The source is a woman aged 50 to 65 who had been exposed to COVID-19. Sequenced material: PBMCs or T cells enriched from blood (not recorded which). This chain links TRBV28 with TRBJ2-5, with unresolved D. CDR3 sequence reads: CASSTDRGQYF. CDR3 coding DNA: TGTGCCAGCAGCACTGACCGCGGCCAGTACTTC.